This is a list of T cell receptor beta chains from one sample in a study of blood T cells in healthy people across ages. TCRdb itself ran the 5' RACE reads through MiXCR, one entry per CDR3 protein. The repertoire holds almost 800,000 distinct CDR3 sequences, with roughly 64% as singletons. The sequenced material came from blood. The source is a man younger than 45 in good health. Both conserved end residues are part of each CDR3. D genes are given only for firm matches.

J gene: TRBJ1-1; V gene: TRBV28; D gene: TRBD1; CDR3 protein: CASSPGTAVASGAFF
J gene: TRBJ2-1; V gene: TRBV7-2; D gene: -; CDR3 protein: CASSLKGTNYNEQFF
J gene: TRBJ2-1; V gene: TRBV28; D gene: TRBD2; CDR3 protein: CATRKAGARSSYNEQFF
J gene: TRBJ2-6; V gene: TRBV3-1; D gene: -; CDR3 protein: CASSFAGRANVLTF
J gene: TRBJ1-6; V gene: TRBV6-5; D gene: -; CDR3 protein: CASSYSIRGRNSPLHF
J gene: TRBJ2-7; V gene: TRBV20-1; D gene: -; CDR3 protein: CSAPGQGYPYEQYF
J gene: -; V gene: TRBV4-1; D gene: TRBD1; CDR3 protein: CASSQEGTGVGIYNEQYF
J gene: TRBJ1-5; V gene: TRBV10-3; D gene: TRBD1; CDR3 protein: CAINGDSDQPQHF
J gene: TRBJ1-2; V gene: TRBV6-1; D gene: -; CDR3 protein: CASSEQLPPRSGYTF
J gene: TRBJ2-1; V gene: TRBV4-3; D gene: TRBD2; CDR3 protein: CASSQASGSGGNEQFF
J gene: TRBJ2-3; V gene: TRBV12-3/TRBV12-4; D gene: -; CDR3 protein: CASTQVSGTDTQYF
J gene: TRBJ2-5; V gene: TRBV5-1; D gene: -; CDR3 protein: CASSLDGTQSGGGETQYF